The clone carrying this TCR beta chain was seen a few times. The germline V gene has CDR1 SGHRS and CDR2 YFSETQ. The CDR3 consists of 13 residues. The data stem from a study of blood T cells in healthy people across ages. Then a second PCR, running roughly 6 to 11 cycles, was carried out with a sample-barcoded 5' primer and a J-beta primer mix. From the 5' RACE reads, TCRdb called clonotypes with MiXCR, one entry per CDR3 protein. Among 1.5 million to 2 million distinct CDR3 sequences listed, just under 50% were seen once. The source material was blood. V usage is TRBV5-1 and J usage is TRBJ2-7, with D possibly matching TRBD2 (5 bases). The DNA end lines up better with TRBJ2-5; the J call may be wrong. This TCR derives from a woman aged 40-49 years in good health. The CDR3 nucleotides read TGCGCCAGCAGCGAAACTCCGGGGGAGACCCAGTACTTC. Protein sequence: CASSETPGETQYF.